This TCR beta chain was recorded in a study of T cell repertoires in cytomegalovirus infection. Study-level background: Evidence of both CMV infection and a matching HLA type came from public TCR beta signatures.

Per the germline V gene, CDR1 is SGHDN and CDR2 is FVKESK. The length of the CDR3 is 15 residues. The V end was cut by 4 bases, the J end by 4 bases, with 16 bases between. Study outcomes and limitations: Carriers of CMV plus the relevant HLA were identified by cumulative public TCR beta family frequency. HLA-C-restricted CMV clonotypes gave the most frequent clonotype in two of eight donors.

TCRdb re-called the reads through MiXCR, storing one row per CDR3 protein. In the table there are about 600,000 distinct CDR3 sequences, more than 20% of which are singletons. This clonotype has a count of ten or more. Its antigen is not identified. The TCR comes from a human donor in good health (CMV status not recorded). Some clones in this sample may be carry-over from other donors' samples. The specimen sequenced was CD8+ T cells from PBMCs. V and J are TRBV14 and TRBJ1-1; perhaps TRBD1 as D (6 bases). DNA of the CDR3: TGTGCCAGCAGCCCCCTTGGGCAGGGGCGCACTGAAGCTTTCTTT. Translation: CASSPLGQGRTEAFF.